This T cell receptor beta chain was found in a study of blood T cell repertoires in COVID-19. As for the study in general: COVID-19 samples from acute and convalescent phases originated in the United States, Italy and Spain. PBMCs, B-cell-depleted T cells, or T cells were the source of the cDNA or gDNA that made up the material.

Original processing methods: Estimation of nucleated cell counts relied on the amplification of reference gene primers. Sequencing was performed with immunoSEQ multiplex PCR; in TCRdb, only in-frame clones are kept and a portion is missing. V, J and clone size are those of that table, while D and trimming were read from the DNA. The sample carries hundreds of thousands of clones, 70% to 90% recorded once. The CDR3 spans 16 residues. J gave up 2 bases and V 5 bases, and 7 bases lay outside the gene matches. Germline-derived CDR1 and CDR2 are MNHEY and SMNVEV (reference sequence). The sample comprised peripheral blood. This receptor was taken from a woman aged 18-35 years who had recovered from COVID-19. The V and J genes are TRBV27 and TRBJ2-1; 9 bases align to TRBD2. CDR3 sequence (DNA): TGTGCCAGCAGTCCTTGGACTAGCGCAACCTACAATGAGCAGTTCTTC. This encodes CASSPWTSATYNEQFF.